A single sample gave rise to the 26 T cell receptor beta chains below, sequenced in a study of blood T cell repertoires in COVID-19. The protocol was immunoSEQ multiplex PCR, while the TCRdb copy is restricted to in-frame clones and leaves out a portion. The top ten clones hold 0.85% to 0.9% of a sample with about 250,000 clones, approximately 86% of them seen once. The specimen sequenced was peripheral blood. These receptors originate from a human donor with COVID-19, enrolled during active disease. The donor label of this sample is uncertain.

This clone was found once. The CDR3 spells CASSPRGRTLEKLFF. CDR3 DNA sequence: TGTGCCAGCAGTCCTAGGGGGCGAACGTTAGAAAAACTGTTTTTT. The V and J genes are TRBV28 and TRBJ1-4; 7 bases agree with TRBD1. This CDR3 is 15 amino acids long. With 5 bases clipped from V and 8 bases from J, the junction kept 11 bases outside the gene matches. The germline gives CDR1 MDHEN, CDR2 SYDVKM.

The chain joins TRBV6-5 to TRBJ2-6; a possible D gene is TRBD1 (5 bases). CDR3 length equals 15 residues. The germline V and J ends were trimmed by 6 bases and 1 base, with 10 bases remaining between them. Germline CDR1 and CDR2: MNHEY and SVGAGI. CDR3 residues: CASRGPSSGANVLTF. The CDR3 DNA reads as TGTGCCAGCAGGGGGCCGTCTTCTGGGGCCAACGTCCTGACTTTC.

The CDR3: CASSRDRPTTNEKLFF. DNA for the CDR3: TGTGCCAGCAGTCGGGACAGGCCCACAACTAATGAAAAACTGTTTTTT. The chain joins TRBV2 to TRBJ1-4; 8 bases agree with TRBD1. With 5 bases clipped from V and 0 bases from J, the junction kept 5 bases outside the gene matches. In germline, CDR1 is SNHLY, CDR2 FYNNEI. This CDR3 region has 16 residues.

The chain couples TRBV30 to TRBJ1-1; D unresolved. V shed 0 bases and J shed 4 bases, with 12 bases lying between them. Germline V gene sequence: CDR1 GTSNPN, CDR2 SVGIG (reference sequence). This CDR3 has 14 amino acids. This CDR3 is CAWSVLNRFTEAFF. As DNA, the CDR3 is TGTGCCTGGAGTGTACTCAACCGCTTCACTGAAGCTTTCTTT. The full variable domain, rest sourced from reference TRBV30 and TRBJ1-1, is SQTIHQWPATLVQPVGSPLSLECTVEGTSNPNLYWYRQAAGRGLQLLFYSVGIGQISSEVPQNLSASRPQDRQFILSSKKLLLSDSGFYLCAWSVLNRFTEAFFGQGTRLTVV.

This chain uses TRBV28 with TRBJ2-1, with 7 bases lining up with TRBD2. J was trimmed by 9 bases and V by 7 bases; bases with no gene match: 15. This CDR3 is built from 15 residues. Germline V gene lookup returns CDR1 MDHEN and CDR2 SYDVKM. CDR3 nucleotide sequence: TGTGCCAGCAACCCCCCCCCGGGAGGCGGGATTGAGCAGTTCTTC. It is translated as CASNPPPGGGIEQFF.

The V call is TRBV7-3, the J call TRBJ2-3; TRBD2 matches 11 bases. The V gene end was trimmed by 4 bases and the J gene end by 6 bases; junction bases not matched to a gene: 9. CDR1 is SGHTA, CDR2 FQGTGA, per germline. This CDR3 has 16 residues. CDR3 nucleotide sequence: TGTGCCAGCAGCTGGGCGACTAGCGGGGTGGGGGATACGCAGTATTTT. Translating gives CASSWATSGVGDTQYF. Full variable domain (rest looked up from reference TRBV7-3 and TRBJ2-3): GAGVSQTPSNKVTEKGKYVELRCDPISGHTALYWYRQSLGQGPEFLIYFQGTGAADDSGLPNDRFFAVRPEGSVSTLKIQRTERGDSAVYLCASSWATSGVGDTQYFGPGTRLTVL.

The chain combines TRBV19 with TRBJ1-1; a weak D match, TRBD1 (5 bases). The CDR3 runs 16 residues. Germline V gene data show CDR1 as LNHDA and CDR2 as SQIVND (reference sequence). The V gene lost 5 bases and the J gene lost 0 bases, with 16 bases spanning the gap. The CDR3 bases are TGTGCCAGTAGTCCAGACCTGGGGGGAGTGAACACTGAAGCTTTCTTT. This codes for CASSPDLGGVNTEAFF.

The J gene is TRBJ2-1, the V gene TRBV6-1; a possible D gene is TRBD2 (5 bases). V lost 3 bases and J lost 0, with 9 bases in between. The CDR3 length is 15 residues. Germline V gene sequence: CDR1 MNHNS, CDR2 SASEGT. For the CDR3, the DNA is TGTGCCAGCAGTGAGAGCGGAACCTCCTACAATGAGCAGTTCTTC. As protein: CASSESGTSYNEQFF.

The V and J genes are TRBV19 and TRBJ1-1; D not resolved. The CDR3 loop spans 15 amino acids. Trimming removed 10 bases at V and 5 bases at J, with 23 bases between. Germline V gene lookup returns CDR1 LNHDA and CDR2 SQIVND (reference sequence). CDR3 amino acids: CATYQRSPRRTEAFF. The CDR3 DNA reads TGTGCCACCTACCAGAGGAGTCCTCGGAGGACTGAAGCTTTCTTT. The full variable domain, in which reference TRBV19 and TRBJ1-1 provide the parts outside the CDR3, is DGGITQSPKYLFRKEGQNVTLSCEQNLNHDAMYWYRQDPGQGLRLIYYSQIVNDFQKGDIAEGYSVSREKKESFPLTVTSAQKNPTAFYLCATYQRSPRRTEAFFGQGTRLTVV.

V usage is TRBV5-5 and J usage is TRBJ1-4; D gene ambiguous. Per germline, CDR1 SGHKS and CDR2 YYEKEE (reference sequence). V lost 7 bases, J lost 8 bases, and 21 bases lay in between. The CDR3 runs to 15 residues. CDR3 DNA: TGTGCCAGCGGTGTTGGTGGACTATTCGACGAAAAACTGTTTTTT. Translating gives CASGVGGLFDEKLFF.

The rearrangement links TRBV6-1 to TRBJ2-3; 10 bases agree with TRBD2. V lost 2 bases to trimming and J lost 5 bases; unmatched junction nucleotides: 10. This CDR3 has 17 residues. CDR1 is MNHNS, CDR2 SASEGT, per germline. The CDR3 protein is CASSESFVAGGIDTQYF. In DNA, the CDR3 is TGTGCCAGCAGTGAAAGCTTCGTAGCGGGAGGTATAGATACGCAGTATTTT.

This clone was recorded only once. The CDR3 here is CASSRDRGDNYGYTF. The CDR3 DNA reads as TGTGCCAGCAGTCGGGACAGGGGGGACAACTATGGCTACACCTTC. The V and J genes are TRBV27 and TRBJ1-2; 11 nucleotides agree with TRBD1. The V and J ends lost 5 bases and 2 bases, in that order; junction bases with no gene match: 4. The CDR3 totals 15 residues. Germline V gene lookup returns CDR1 MNHEY and CDR2 SMNVEV (reference sequence).

The DNA of the CDR3 is TGTGCCAGTAGTTCCCCGGGAGTCAGATGGTATGGCTACACCTTC. This translates into CASSSPGVRWYGYTF. The V gene is TRBV19, the J gene TRBJ1-2; D ambiguous. The germline CDR1 and CDR2 sequences are LNHDA and SQIVND (reference sequence). With 5 bases removed from V and 5 bases from J, the gap between germline ends came to 18 bases. The CDR3 loop spans 15 amino acids.

This clone was picked up a small number of times. The rearrangement links TRBV18 to TRBJ2-7; the match to TRBD1 covers 9 bases. Trimming at V came to 3 bases and at J to 3 bases, leaving 3 bases not matched to a gene. Germline V lookup: CDR1 KGHSH, CDR2 LQKENI. The CDR3 length is 14 residues. The CDR3 bases are TGTGCCAGCTCACCGTTGGGACAGGGCTACGAGCAGTACTTC. This translates into CASSPLGQGYEQYF.

This clone was counted only a few times. The chain links TRBV6-1 to TRBJ1-3; D gene unclear. The CDR3 runs 14 residues. V was shortened by 8 bases and J by 0 bases, with 11 bases between the two germline ends. In germline, CDR1 is MNHNS, CDR2 SASEGT. Written as DNA, the CDR3 is TGTGCCAGCGGGAGGGCGGACTCTGGAAACACCATATATTTT. Amino acid sequence: CASGRADSGNTIYF.

The V call is TRBV5-1, the J call TRBJ2-7, with 9 bases lining up with TRBD1. Per the germline V gene, CDR1 is SGHRS and CDR2 is YFSETQ. V was pared by 4 bases and J by 1 base, with 9 bases of the junction left unmatched. The CDR3 is 16 residues long. DNA for the CDR3: TGCGCCAGCAGCGCTTACGACAGGGGGGAATCCTACGAGCAGTACTTC. Translated: CASSAYDRGESYEQYF.

The rearrangement uses TRBV9 and TRBJ1-2; 9 bases are a match to TRBD1. This CDR3 contains 15 residues. Germline V gene sequence: CDR1 SGDLS, CDR2 YYNGEE. Losses at the gene ends were 0 bases for V and 5 bases for J; bases not matched to a gene: 5. CDR3 region: CASSVGGTGRYGYTF. The DNA for the CDR3 is TGTGCCAGCAGCGTAGGAGGGACAGGGAGATATGGCTACACCTTC.

This clone was recorded a few times. The V gene is TRBV5-4, the J gene TRBJ2-1, with D maybe TRBD1 (6 bases). The CDR3 is made up of 16 amino acids. Germline assignment: CDR1 SGHNT and CDR2 YYREEE (reference sequence). Trimming stripped 0 bases from V and 2 bases from J, with 12 bases between. The CDR3 here is CASSLDAGAPYNEQFF. The CDR3 DNA reads TGTGCCAGCAGCTTGGATGCAGGGGCCCCCTACAATGAGCAGTTCTTC.

This clone was recorded only once. J is TRBJ2-7 and V is TRBV28; 9 bases fit TRBD1. In germline, CDR1 is MDHEN, CDR2 SYDVKM. CDR3 size: 13 residues. The junction had 7 bases not matched to a gene; V was cut back by 9 bases and J by 4 bases. Here the CDR3 DNA reads TGTGCCAGTGGGGGACAGGGCGGTTACGAGCAGTACTTC. Amino acid sequence: CASGGQGGYEQYF.

This chain connects TRBV7-3 to TRBJ2-7; 9 bases align to TRBD1. This CDR3 has 16 amino acids. The trim removed 3 bases at V and 5 bases at J, leaving 11 bases unmatched. Germline CDR1 SGHTA, CDR2 FQGTGA. CDR3: CASSLRPGQGPHEQYF. DNA of the CDR3: TGTGCCAGCAGCTTGAGACCGGGACAGGGTCCCCACGAGCAGTACTTC.

The chain combines TRBV7-3 with TRBJ2-5; maybe TRBD2 (5 bases). Between the trimmed V and J ends, which lost 6 bases and 8 bases, there was a span of 31 bases. This CDR3 spans 18 amino acids. Germline-derived CDR1 and CDR2 are SGHTA and FQGTGA. This CDR3 is CASSSFLSGGRNLLTQYF. The CDR3, as DNA: TGTGCCAGCAGTTCATTCCTTTCCGGTGGGAGAAACTTGTTAACCCAGTACTTC. The variable domain in full, with the rest retrieved from reference TRBV7-3 and TRBJ2-5, is GAGVSQTPSNKVTEKGKYVELRCDPISGHTALYWYRQSLGQGPEFLIYFQGTGAADDSGLPNDRFFAVRPEGSVSTLKIQRTERGDSAVYLCASSSFLSGGRNLLTQYFGPGTRLLVL.

The V and J genes are TRBV3-1 (or the pseudogene TRBV3-2) and TRBJ2-1, with a tentative D call TRBD2 (6 bases). CDR3 size: 14 residues. Per germline, CDR1 LGHDT and CDR2 YNNKEL (reference sequence). V was shortened by 4 bases and J by 5 bases, with 12 bases between the two germline ends. The CDR3 DNA sequence: TGTGCCAGCAGCCCATGGACTAACAACAATGAGCAGTTCTTC. Translation: CASSPWTNNNEQFF.

The rearrangement joins TRBV7-9 to TRBJ2-1; 8 bases are shared with TRBD2. Germline V gene lookup returns CDR1 SEHNR and CDR2 FQNEAQ (reference sequence). The CDR3 covers 15 residues. The V and J ends lost 3 bases and 7 bases, in that order; junction bases with no gene match: 8. The CDR3 spells CASSLSSGRTNEQFF. CDR3 nucleotide sequence: TGTGCCAGCAGCTTGTCCAGCGGGAGAACGAATGAGCAGTTCTTC. Using reference TRBV7-9 and TRBJ2-1 for the parts outside the CDR3, the full variable domain is DTGVSQNPRHKITKRGQNVTFRCDPISEHNRLYWYRQTLGQGPEFLTYFQNEAQLEKSRLLSDRFSAERPKGSFSTLEIQRTEQGDSAMYLCASSLSSGRTNEQFFGPGTRLTVL.

V is TRBV9 and J is TRBJ1-1; D uncertain. The CDR3 totals 16 residues. V lost 2 bases to trimming and J lost 5 bases, with 19 bases between them. The V gene's germline CDR1 is SGDLS and CDR2 YYNGEE. CDR3 protein: CASSVGLEVRETEAFF. The CDR3 DNA sequence: TGTGCCAGCAGCGTCGGCCTAGAGGTGCGGGAAACTGAAGCTTTCTTT.

The chain employs TRBV27 and TRBJ2-5, with D unclear. Germline lookup yields CDR1 MNHEY and CDR2 SMNVEV (reference sequence). The CDR3 covers 16 residues. The V end lost 3 bases, the J end lost 2 bases, and 16 bases lay between the germline ends. The CDR3 spells CASSFVRNAQQETQYF. The CDR3 DNA reads as TGTGCCAGCAGTTTTGTGCGAAATGCCCAACAAGAGACCCAGTACTTC.

The V and J genes are TRBV9 and TRBJ1-3; 9 bases line up with TRBD1. The CDR3 runs 15 residues. V was pared by 0 bases and J by 8 bases, with 6 bases of the junction left unmatched. CDR1 SGDLS and CDR2 YYNGEE come from the germline V gene. CDR3 sequence (DNA): TGTGCCAGCAGCGTAGAGGGACAGGGACGTGACACCATATATTTT. It specifies CASSVEGQGRDTIYF.